This entry lists 21 T cell receptor beta chains sequenced from one sample in a study of shared clonotypes between healthy human individuals. Profiling relied on immunoSEQ multiplex PCR, and the TCRdb table lists in-frame clones only, not all of them. Here the sample spans around 2.1 million clones, approximately 94% being singletons. Sequenced input: naive CD4+ T cells sorted from blood. As for subset: CD45RA+ positively selected. The receptors shown here come from a man aged 18 to 29 in good health.

The J gene is TRBJ1-1, the V gene TRBV11-3; D not resolved. Germline CDR1 SGHNT, CDR2 YENEEA. There are 16 residues in the CDR3. V dropped 5 bases and J dropped 4 bases, with 20 bases sitting between them. CDR3 nucleotides: TGTGCCAGCAGCCCCGCAAGTACCGCGTGGGTCACTGAAGCTTTCTTT. Encoded protein: CASSPASTAWVTEAFF.

This chain connects TRBV28 to TRBJ1-6; 10 positions match TRBD1. The CDR3 contains 18 residues. Germline-derived CDR1 and CDR2 are MDHEN and SYDVKM. V was clipped by 5 bases and J by 7 bases; unmatched bases: 14. The CDR3 loop is CASSPFRGGTGENSPLHF. CDR3 nucleotides: TGTGCCAGCAGTCCCTTTCGGGGCGGGACAGGGGAAAATTCACCCCTCCACTTT.

V and J are TRBV4-1 and TRBJ1-1, with D unclear. The germline V and J ends were trimmed by 0 bases and 3 bases, with 11 bases remaining between them. The CDR3 loop spans 15 amino acids. Germline V gene data show CDR1 as MGHRA and CDR2 as YSYEKL. The CDR3 loop is CASSQDHAGYTEAFF. In DNA, the CDR3 is TGCGCCAGCAGCCAAGATCATGCGGGGTACACTGAAGCTTTCTTT.

The genes are TRBV5-1 and TRBJ2-3; D is possibly TRBD1 or TRBD2 (5 bases each). V lost 1 base and J lost 0, with 12 bases in between. The V gene's germline CDR1 is SGHRS and CDR2 YFSETQ. The CDR3 consists of 16 residues. CDR3 in amino acids: CASSLFSGTSTDTQYF. The CDR3 coding sequence is TGCGCCAGCAGCTTGTTCTCAGGGACCAGCACAGATACGCAGTATTTT.

The count of this clone is one. Here the CDR3 DNA reads TGCGCCAGCAGCAAGGACAGGTCGGCAACTAATGAAAAACTGTTTTTT. Encoded protein: CASSKDRSATNEKLFF. The chain recombines TRBV5-1 with TRBJ1-4, with 7 bases matching TRBD1. CDR1 and CDR2 (germline): SGHRS, YFSETQ. Trimming at V came to 4 bases and at J to 0 bases, leaving 6 bases not matched to a gene. This CDR3 spans 16 amino acids.

The J gene is TRBJ2-3, the V gene TRBV11-3; a weak D match, TRBD1 (6 bases). Germline CDR1 reads SGHNT; CDR2 reads YENEEA. V lost 6 bases and J lost 5, with 15 bases in between. The CDR3 covers 14 residues. CDR3 amino acids: CASSLWGQGDTQYF. The CDR3 DNA follows: TGTGCCAGCAGTTTGTGGGGGCAGGGAGATACGCAGTATTTT.

The rearrangement joins TRBV7-9 to TRBJ1-2; perhaps TRBD1 as D (6 bases). CDR1 SEHNR and CDR2 FQNEAQ come from the germline V gene (reference sequence). The CDR3 spans 15 residues. The V end lost 2 bases, the J end lost 2 bases, and 12 bases lay between the germline ends. DNA of the CDR3: TGTGCCAGCAGCTTAACCTACAGGGAAAACTATGGCTACACCTTC. Encoded protein: CASSLTYRENYGYTF.

A single count supports this clone. Other DNA variants within this sample encode the same CDR3. The CDR3 nucleotides are TGTGCCTGGAGTGCTCCAGGGAATGGAAACACCATATATTTT. Its translation is CAWSAPGNGNTIYF. The chain carries TRBV30 and TRBJ1-3; D possibly corresponds to TRBD1 (5 bases). Trimming removed 1 base from V and 3 bases from J, with 10 bases in between. Looked up from germline, CDR1 is GTSNPN and CDR2 is SVGIG (reference sequence). The CDR3 totals 14 residues.

With respect to this clone: This CDR3 is also generated by other DNA sequences in the sample. The chain uses TRBV20-1 and TRBJ2-1; D uncertain. CDR3 length: 11 residues. CDR1 and CDR2 (germline): DFQATT, SNEGSKA (reference sequence). Deletions cut 6 bases from V and 2 bases from J, with 5 bases between. In nucleotides, the CDR3 is TGCAGTGCCGGGCCCTACAATGAGCAGTTCTTC. Its protein product is CSAGPYNEQFF.

The chain recombines TRBV4-3 with TRBJ2-2; unclear D gene. Trimming shortened V by 4 bases and J by 1 base, and 7 bases separated the two germline ends. The CDR3 contains 14 residues. CDR1 and CDR2 from the germline V gene are LGHNA and YSLEER. The CDR3 DNA is TGCGCCAGCAGCCTTAGTCGGAACACCGGGGAGCTGTTTTTT. Translation gives CASSLSRNTGELFF.

V usage is TRBV9 and J usage is TRBJ2-5; no reliable D call. Germline V gene lookup returns CDR1 SGDLS and CDR2 YYNGEE. Trimming took off 3 bases at V and 0 bases at J, with 3 bases between the two ends. This CDR3 comprises 12 residues. CDR3 loop: CASSAYQETQYF. CDR3 in DNA: TGTGCCAGCAGCGCGTACCAAGAGACCCAGTACTTC.

The genes are TRBV5-8 and TRBJ1-3, with a possible D match to TRBD1 (5 bases). CDR1 and CDR2 from the germline V gene are SGHTS and YDEGEE. V was clipped by 6 bases and J by 0 bases, with 13 bases between them. CDR3 length: 15 residues. The CDR3 region is CASTWRGGSGNTIYF. The CDR3 DNA reads as TGTGCCAGCACCTGGCGTGGGGGCTCTGGAAACACCATATATTTT.

The chain links TRBV7-8 to TRBJ2-1, with D uncertain. This CDR3 contains 16 residues. The ends were cut back, 2 bases at V and 6 bases at J, with 17 bases in the middle. Germline values: CDR1 SGHVS, CDR2 FQNEAQ. The CDR3 DNA reads TGTGCCAGCAGCTTACCCCTAGGAAGGCTTTCCAATGAGCAGTTCTTC. Translating gives CASSLPLGRLSNEQFF.

CDR3 nucleotides: TGTGCCTGGAGGGACAGTGGACAGTTTGTCAACACTGAAGCTTTCTTT. It translates to CAWRDSGQFVNTEAFF. The gene calls are TRBV30 and TRBJ1-1, with D tentatively TRBD1 (6 bases). V lost 3 bases and J lost 2, with 19 bases in between. Germline V lookup: CDR1 GTSNPN, CDR2 SVGIG (reference sequence). There are 16 residues in the CDR3.

This clone was counted only a few times. This chain's CDR3 is CASRAMYSSNQPQHF. The CDR3 bases are TGTGCCAGCAGGGCAATGTACAGCTCTAATCAGCCCCAGCATTTT. The rearrangement joins TRBV2 to TRBJ1-5; unclear D gene. Trimming stripped 6 bases from V and 4 bases from J, with 16 bases between. This CDR3 comprises 15 residues. Germline values: CDR1 SNHLY, CDR2 FYNNEI.

In regard to this clone: At the DNA level, this CDR3 is encoded by other sequences in the same sample as well. V is TRBV7-2 and J is TRBJ2-2; 8 nucleotides line up with TRBD1. This CDR3 has 14 residues. Germline values: CDR1 SGHTA, CDR2 FQGNSA. Germline trimming cut 3 bases from V and 4 bases from J; bases unmatched to any gene: 1. The DNA for the CDR3 is TGTGCCAGCAGCTTGGACAGGGCCACCGGGGAGCTGTTTTTT. Translation gives CASSLDRATGELFF.

The chain joins TRBV7-2 to TRBJ2-2; D ambiguous. Germline values: CDR1 SGHTA, CDR2 FQGNSA. V lost 3 bases to trimming and J lost 7 bases, with 6 bases between them. The CDR3 is 12 residues long. In nucleotides, the CDR3 is TGTGCCAGCAGCTTCCTCGGCGGGGAGCTGTTTTTT. Amino acid sequence: CASSFLGGELFF. The entire variable domain, with the rest obtained from reference TRBV7-2 and TRBJ2-2, is as follows: GAGVSQSPSNKVTEKGKDVELRCDPISGHTALYWYRQSLGQGLEFLIYFQGNSAPDKSGLPSDRFSAERTGGSVSTLTIQRTQQEDSAVYLCASSFLGGELFFGEGSRLTVL.

The table lists this clone with a count of one. The chain carries TRBV19 and TRBJ2-3, with D possibly being TRBD1 (5 bases). Looked up from germline, CDR1 is LNHDA and CDR2 is SQIVND (reference sequence). V lost 5 bases and J lost 0, with 24 bases in between. This CDR3 region has 19 residues. The CDR3 is CASSRSGRFNVPSTDTQYF. The CDR3 coding sequence is TGTGCCAGTAGTCGCTCAGGGCGATTTAACGTACCTAGCACAGATACGCAGTATTTT.

Of note for this clone: This sample includes further DNA sequences coding for the same CDR3. The rearrangement links TRBV25-1 to TRBJ1-1; D call uncertain. The V gene's germline CDR1 is MGHDK and CDR2 SYGVNS. This CDR3 is 12 amino acids long. Between the trimmed V and J ends, which lost 3 bases and 8 bases, there was a span of 10 bases. The CDR3 here is CASSENSPEAFF. The DNA of the CDR3 is TGTGCCAGCAGTGAGAACAGTCCAGAAGCTTTCTTT. Complete variable domain (other parts from reference TRBV25-1 and TRBJ1-1): EADIYQTPRYLVIGTGKKITLECSQTMGHDKMYWYQQDPGMELHLIHYSYGVNSTEKGDLSSESTVSRIRTEHFPLTLESARPSHTSQYLCASSENSPEAFFGQGTRLTVV.

Here the CDR3 DNA reads TGTGCCAGCAGCTTAGCGGGAGGGGGAGAGCAGTACTTC. Protein sequence: CASSLAGGGEQYF. This rearrangement joins TRBV7-9 to TRBJ2-7, with D perhaps matching TRBD2 (7 bases). Germline CDR1 and CDR2: SEHNR and FQNEAQ (reference sequence). Trimming cost V 0 bases and J 7 bases, with 10 bases left between them. This CDR3 contains 13 residues.

CDR3 in amino acids: CASSARQGAPYEQYF. As DNA, the CDR3 is TGCGCCAGCAGCGCAAGACAGGGGGCCCCCTACGAGCAGTACTTC. The gene calls are TRBV5-1 and TRBJ2-7, with 10 bases fitting TRBD1. Trimming at V came to 4 bases and at J to 2 bases, leaving 6 bases not matched to a gene. The V gene's germline CDR1 is SGHRS and CDR2 YFSETQ. This CDR3 contains 15 residues.